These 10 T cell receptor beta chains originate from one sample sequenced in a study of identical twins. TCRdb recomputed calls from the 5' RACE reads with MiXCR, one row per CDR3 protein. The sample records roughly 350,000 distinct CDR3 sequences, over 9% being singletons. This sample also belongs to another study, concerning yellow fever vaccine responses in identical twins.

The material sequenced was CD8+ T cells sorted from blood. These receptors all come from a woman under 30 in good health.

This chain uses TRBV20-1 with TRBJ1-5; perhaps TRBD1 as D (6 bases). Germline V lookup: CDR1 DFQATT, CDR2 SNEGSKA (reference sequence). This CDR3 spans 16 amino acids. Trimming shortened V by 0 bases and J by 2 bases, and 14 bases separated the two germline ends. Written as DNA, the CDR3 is TGCAGTGCTAGAGATTGGCAGGGGATGGGCAATCAGCCCCAGCATTTT. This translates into CSARDWQGMGNQPQHF.

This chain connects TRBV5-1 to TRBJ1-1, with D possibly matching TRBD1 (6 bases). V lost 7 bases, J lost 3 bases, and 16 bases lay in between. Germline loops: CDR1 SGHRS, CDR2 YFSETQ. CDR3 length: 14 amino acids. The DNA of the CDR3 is TGCGCCAGCTCAATCGGGGGGGGCGACACTGAAGCTTTCTTT. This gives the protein CASSIGGGDTEAFF.

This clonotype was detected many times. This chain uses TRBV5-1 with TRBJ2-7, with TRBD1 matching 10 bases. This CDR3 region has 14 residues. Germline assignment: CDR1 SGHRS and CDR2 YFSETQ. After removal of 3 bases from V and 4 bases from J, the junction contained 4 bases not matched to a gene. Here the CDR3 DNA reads TGCGCCAGCAGCTGGGGGGACAGGGGATACGAGCAGTACTTC. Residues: CASSWGDRGYEQYF.

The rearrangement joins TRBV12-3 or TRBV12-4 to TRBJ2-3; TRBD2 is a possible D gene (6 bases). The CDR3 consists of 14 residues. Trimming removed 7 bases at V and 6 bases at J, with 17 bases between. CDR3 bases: TGTGCCAGCACCATTTCTAGCGAGGGGGATACGCAGTATTTT. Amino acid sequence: CASTISSEGDTQYF.

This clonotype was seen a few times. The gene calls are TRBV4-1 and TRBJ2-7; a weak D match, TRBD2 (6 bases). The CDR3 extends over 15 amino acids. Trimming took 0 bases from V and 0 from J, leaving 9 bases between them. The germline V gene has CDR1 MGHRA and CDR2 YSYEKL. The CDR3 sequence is CASSQDKGLSYEQYF. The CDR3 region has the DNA TGCGCCAGCAGCCAAGACAAGGGACTCTCCTACGAGCAGTACTTC.

The CDR3 DNA sequence: TGCAGTGCCCAGGACCAGACTCCCGAGCAGTACTTC. Translation gives CSAQDQTPEQYF. V usage is TRBV20-1 and J usage is TRBJ2-7, with D unclear. CDR1 and CDR2 (germline): DFQATT, SNEGSKA (reference sequence). V lost 6 bases to trimming and J lost 6 bases, with 15 bases between them. The CDR3 has 12 amino acids.

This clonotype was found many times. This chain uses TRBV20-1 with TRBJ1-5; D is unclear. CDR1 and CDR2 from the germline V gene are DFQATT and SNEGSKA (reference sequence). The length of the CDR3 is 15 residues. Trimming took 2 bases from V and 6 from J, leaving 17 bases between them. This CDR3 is CSARTSAGIGQPQHF. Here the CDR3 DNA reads TGCAGTGCTAGAACAAGTGCGGGGATCGGTCAGCCCCAGCATTTT.

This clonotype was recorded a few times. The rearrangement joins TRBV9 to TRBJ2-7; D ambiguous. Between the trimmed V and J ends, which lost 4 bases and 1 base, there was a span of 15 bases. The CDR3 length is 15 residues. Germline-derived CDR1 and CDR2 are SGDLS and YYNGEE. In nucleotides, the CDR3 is TGTGCCAGCAGCCCCAGCCCAACGCCGTCCTACGAGCAGTACTTC. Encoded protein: CASSPSPTPSYEQYF.

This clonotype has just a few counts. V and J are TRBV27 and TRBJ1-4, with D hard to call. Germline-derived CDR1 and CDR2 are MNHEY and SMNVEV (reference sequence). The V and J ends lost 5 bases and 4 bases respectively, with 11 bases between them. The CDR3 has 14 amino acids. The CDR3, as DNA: TGTGCCAGCAGTGCCGACAATTATAATGAAAAACTGTTTTTT. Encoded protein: CASSADNYNEKLFF.

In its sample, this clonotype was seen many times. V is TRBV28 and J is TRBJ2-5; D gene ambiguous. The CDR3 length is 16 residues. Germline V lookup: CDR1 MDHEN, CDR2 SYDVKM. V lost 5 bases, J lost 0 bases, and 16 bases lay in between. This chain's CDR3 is CASSRSGQLYQETQYF. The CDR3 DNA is TGTGCCAGCAGTCGGTCAGGTCAGCTGTACCAAGAGACCCAGTACTTC. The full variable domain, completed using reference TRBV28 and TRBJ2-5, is DVKVTQSSRYLVKRTGEKVFLECVQDMDHENMFWYRQDPGLGLRLIYFSYDVKMKEKGDIPEGYSVSREKKERFSLILESASTNQTSMYLCASSRSGQLYQETQYFGPGTRLLVL.